This TCR beta chain was captured by sequencing in a study of T-cell memory formation after mild COVID-19. Study information: Among the donors, TCR clusters were largely specific to each donor. General study findings and limits: Clones contracting across day 15 to 85 had a balanced CD4/CD8 profile; later expanding clones leaned CD4+.

Germline V gene data show CDR1 as MNHNY and CDR2 as SVGAGI (reference sequence). The length of the CDR3 is 13 residues. Trimming shortened V by 3 bases and J by 6 bases, and 10 bases separated the two germline ends. Comment on this clonotype: Its specificity is unknown.

Employing constant-segment primers, 5'RACE generated TCR alpha and TCR beta cDNA libraries bearing sample barcodes and UMIs. MiXCR, applied by TCRdb to the 5' RACE reads, yields one record per CDR3 protein. The table lists around 420,000 distinct CDR3 sequences, roughly 26% of them singletons. This TCR was sampled from an adult woman who had mild COVID-19 (a few samples of this study predate the infection). Cell type and time point are not known. Sequencing was carried out using PBMCs or a T cell subset sorted from them (not recorded which). The chain links TRBV6-6 to TRBJ2-3; weak D call: TRBD2 (6 bases). CDR3 protein: CASSYNGGDTQYF. CDR3 bases: TGTGCCAGCAGTTATAATGGGGGGGATACGCAGTATTTT.